This TCR beta chain emerged from a study of blood T cell repertoires in COVID-19. About the study: Donors in the United States, Italy and Spain gave samples during acute or convalescent COVID-19. T cells, B-cell-depleted T cells, or PBMCs supplied cDNA or gDNA.

Looked up from germline, CDR1 is MNHEY and CDR2 is SVGAGI. V shed 9 bases and J shed 2 bases, with 13 bases lying between them. The CDR3 covers 14 residues. How the authors handled the data: Amplified reference gene primers provided the basis for estimating nucleated cell counts. Measured with immunoSEQ multiplex PCR; TCRdb has only the in-frame clones, and not every one. Clonal size and the V and J genes are those of that table, whereas D and trimming came from the DNA. This sample has more than 110,000 clones, with 79% found just once. This clonotype was obtained from a man aged 55 to 70 with acute or convalescent COVID-19. Sequencing was carried out using peripheral blood. The chain uses TRBV6-5 and TRBJ1-4; D is possibly TRBD1 (5 bases). The CDR3 DNA is TGTGCCAGTTCCCAGGGTGGGACTAATGAAAAACTGTTTTTT. Translated: CASSQGGTNEKLFF.